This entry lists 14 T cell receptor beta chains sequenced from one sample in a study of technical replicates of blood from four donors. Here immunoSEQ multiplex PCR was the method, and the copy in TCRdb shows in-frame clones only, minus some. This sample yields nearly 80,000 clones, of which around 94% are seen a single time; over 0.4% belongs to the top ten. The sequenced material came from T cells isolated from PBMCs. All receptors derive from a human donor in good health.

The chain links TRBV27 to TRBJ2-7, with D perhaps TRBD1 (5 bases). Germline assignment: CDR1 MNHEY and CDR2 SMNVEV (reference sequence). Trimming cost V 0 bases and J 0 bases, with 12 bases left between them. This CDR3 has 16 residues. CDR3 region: CASSLSWGSHSYEQYF. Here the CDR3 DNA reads TGTGCCAGCAGTTTATCTTGGGGCAGTCACTCCTACGAGCAGTACTTC.

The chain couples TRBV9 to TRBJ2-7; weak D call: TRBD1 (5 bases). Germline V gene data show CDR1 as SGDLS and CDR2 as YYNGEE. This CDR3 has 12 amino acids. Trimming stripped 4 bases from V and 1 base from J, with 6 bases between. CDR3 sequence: CASSQGSYEQYF. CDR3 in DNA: TGTGCCAGCAGCCAGGGTTCCTACGAGCAGTACTTC.

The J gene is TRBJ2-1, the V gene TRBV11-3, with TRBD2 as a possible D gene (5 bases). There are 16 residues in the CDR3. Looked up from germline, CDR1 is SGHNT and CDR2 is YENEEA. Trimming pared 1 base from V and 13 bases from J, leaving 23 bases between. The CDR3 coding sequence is TGTGCCAGCAGCTTAGGTGGTACGGCGGGTGGTCCAAGTCAGTTCTTC. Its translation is CASSLGGTAGGPSQFF.

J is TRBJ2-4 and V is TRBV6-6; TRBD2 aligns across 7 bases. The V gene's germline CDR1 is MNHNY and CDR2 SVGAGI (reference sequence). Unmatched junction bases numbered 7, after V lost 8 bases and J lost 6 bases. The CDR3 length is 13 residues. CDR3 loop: CASRQREVNIQYF. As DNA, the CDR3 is TGTGCCAGCCGTCAGCGGGAAGTAAACATTCAGTACTTC.

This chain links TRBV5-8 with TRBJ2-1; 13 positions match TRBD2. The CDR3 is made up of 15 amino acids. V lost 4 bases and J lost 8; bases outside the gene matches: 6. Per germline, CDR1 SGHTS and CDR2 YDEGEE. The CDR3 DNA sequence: TGTGCCAGCAGCACCGGGACTAGCGGGACTGATGAGCAGTTCTTC. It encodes CASSTGTSGTDEQFF.

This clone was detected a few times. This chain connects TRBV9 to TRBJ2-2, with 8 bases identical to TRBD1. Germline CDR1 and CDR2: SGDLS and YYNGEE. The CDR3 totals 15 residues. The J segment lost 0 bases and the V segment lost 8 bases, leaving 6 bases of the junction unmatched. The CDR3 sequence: CASKQGGSNTGELFF. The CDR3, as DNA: TGTGCCAGTAAACAGGGGGGATCGAACACCGGGGAGCTGTTTTTT.

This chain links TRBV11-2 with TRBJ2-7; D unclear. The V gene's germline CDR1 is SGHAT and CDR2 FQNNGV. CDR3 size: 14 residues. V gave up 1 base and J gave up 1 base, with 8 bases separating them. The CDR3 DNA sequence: TGTGCCAGCAGCTTAGCGGGTCCATCCTACGAGCAGTACTTC. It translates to CASSLAGPSYEQYF.

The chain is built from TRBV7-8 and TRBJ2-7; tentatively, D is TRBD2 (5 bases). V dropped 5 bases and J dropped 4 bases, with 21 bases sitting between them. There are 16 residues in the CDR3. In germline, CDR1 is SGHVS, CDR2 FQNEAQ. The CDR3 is CASSQPDRENHYEQYF. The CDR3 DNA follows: TGTGCCAGCAGCCAACCAGACCGGGAAAATCATTACGAGCAGTACTTC. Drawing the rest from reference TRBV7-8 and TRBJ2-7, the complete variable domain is GAGVSQSPRYKVAKRGQDVALRCDPISGHVSLFWYQQALGQGPEFLTYFQNEAQLDKSGLPSDRFFAERPEGSVSTLKIQRTQQEDSAVYLCASSQPDRENHYEQYFGPGTRLTVT.

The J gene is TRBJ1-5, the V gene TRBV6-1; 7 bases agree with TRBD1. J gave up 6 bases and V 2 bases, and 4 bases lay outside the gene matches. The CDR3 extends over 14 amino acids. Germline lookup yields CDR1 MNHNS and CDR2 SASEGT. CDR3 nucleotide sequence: TGTGCCAGCAGTGAACCAAGGGGGCGTCAGCCCCAGCATTTT. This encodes CASSEPRGRQPQHF.

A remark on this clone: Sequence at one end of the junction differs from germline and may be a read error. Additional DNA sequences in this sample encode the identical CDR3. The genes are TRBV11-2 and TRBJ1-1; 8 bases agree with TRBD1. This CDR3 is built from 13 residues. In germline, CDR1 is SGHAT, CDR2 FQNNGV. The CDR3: CASSLVTGGEAFF. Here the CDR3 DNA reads TGTGCTAGCAGCTTAGTAACAGGGGGTGAAGCTTTCTTT.

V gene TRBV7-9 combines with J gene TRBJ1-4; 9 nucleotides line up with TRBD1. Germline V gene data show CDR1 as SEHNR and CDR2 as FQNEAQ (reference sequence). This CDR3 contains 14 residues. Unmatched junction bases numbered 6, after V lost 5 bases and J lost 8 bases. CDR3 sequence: CASSLGQGREKLFF. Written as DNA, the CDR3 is TGTGCCAGCAGCCTGGGACAGGGTAGGGAAAAACTGTTTTTT.

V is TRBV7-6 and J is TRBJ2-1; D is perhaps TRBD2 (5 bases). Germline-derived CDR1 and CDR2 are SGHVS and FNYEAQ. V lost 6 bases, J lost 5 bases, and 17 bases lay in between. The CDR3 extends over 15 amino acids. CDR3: CASSNEPRLHNEQFF. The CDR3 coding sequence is TGTGCCAGCAGTAACGAACCCCGACTACACAATGAGCAGTTCTTC. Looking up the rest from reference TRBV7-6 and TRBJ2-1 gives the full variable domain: GAGVSQSPRYKVTKRGQDVALRCDPISGHVSLYWYRQALGQGPEFLTYFNYEAQQDKSGLPNDRFSAERPEGSISTLTIQRTEQRDSAMYRCASSNEPRLHNEQFFGPGTRLTVL.

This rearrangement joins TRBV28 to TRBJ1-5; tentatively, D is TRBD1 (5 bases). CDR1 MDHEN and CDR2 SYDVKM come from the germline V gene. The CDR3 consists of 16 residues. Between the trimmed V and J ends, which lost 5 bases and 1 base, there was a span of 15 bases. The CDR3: CASSKRQFRSNQPQHF. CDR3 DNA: TGTGCCAGCAGTAAGCGACAGTTCAGGAGCAATCAGCCCCAGCATTTT.

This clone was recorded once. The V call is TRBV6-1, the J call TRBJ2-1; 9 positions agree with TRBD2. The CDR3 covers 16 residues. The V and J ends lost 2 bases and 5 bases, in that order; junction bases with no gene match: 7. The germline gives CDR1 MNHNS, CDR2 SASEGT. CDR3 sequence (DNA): TGTGCCAGCAGTGAATGGGTAGCGGGAGAAGACAATGAGCAGTTCTTC. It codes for CASSEWVAGEDNEQFF.